This TCR beta chain was obtained from a study of T-cell memory formation after mild COVID-19. This CDR3 has 17 amino acids. V shed 5 bases and J 0 bases; nucleotides not matched to a gene: 9. Study-wide results and limits: Clones contracting over day 15 to 85 were CD4/CD8 balanced, with later expanders leaning CD4+. The appearance of some responding clones in pre-infection memory suggested that cross-reactive memory joined. Contracting CD4+ clones lay largely in CM and EM, with CD8+ ones residing in EMRA.

About this clonotype itself: Its target is unknown.

Using constant-segment primers, 5'RACE produced TCR alpha and TCR beta cDNA libraries carrying sample barcodes and UMIs. TCRdb used MiXCR to reprocess the 5' RACE reads, holding one entry per CDR3 protein. The sample consists of around 420,000 distinct CDR3 sequences, approximately 24% of them appearing once. The specimen was PBMCs or a T cell subset sorted from them (not recorded which). This chain joins TRBV12-3 or TRBV12-4 and TRBJ2-5, with 10 bases matching TRBD2. This TCR was sampled from an adult woman who had mild COVID-19 (a few samples of this study predate the infection). Cell type and time point are not known. The chain's CDR3 is CASSTPGLASDQETQYF. CDR3 bases: TGTGCCAGCAGTACCCCGGGACTAGCGTCAGACCAAGAGACCCAGTACTTC.